Detailed here is one T cell receptor beta chain. Its antigen is currently unknown. V lost 8 bases and J lost 3; bases outside the gene matches: 9. The length of the CDR3 is 15 residues. The germline CDR1 and CDR2 sequences are SGHVS and FQNEAQ. The source of the sample is a study of cytomegalovirus exposure and HLA in healthy donors. Regarding the study as a whole: Most TCR sequences were uncommon, yet certain public TCRs appeared in many donors. Altogether, about 160 TCR beta chains were recorded as cytomegalovirus-associated.

Sequencing used immunoSEQ multiplex PCR; TCRdb keeps in-frame clones, though not all of them. The profile shows over 100,000 clones, roughly 91% of them singletons. The receptor's source is a man in his thirties or forties in good health and CMV-seronegative. The specimen was PBMCs. The chain couples TRBV7-8 to TRBJ2-1; the match to TRBD2 covers 8 bases. In DNA form, the CDR3 reads TGTGCCAGCGGAGAAGCGGGGGCCTTCTACAATGAGCAGTTCTTC. Translated, it gives CASGEAGAFYNEQFF. Full variable domain (rest looked up from reference TRBV7-8 and TRBJ2-1): GAGVSQSPRYKVAKRGQDVALRCDPISGHVSLFWYQQALGQGPEFLTYFQNEAQLDKSGLPSDRFFAERPEGSVSTLKIQRTQQEDSAVYLCASGEAGAFYNEQFFGPGTRLTVL.